The 30 T cell receptor beta chains below all came from one sample that was sequenced in a study of T cells in severe cutaneous drug reactions. TCR subtype-specific primers in iRepertoire multiplex PCR prepared libraries for bulk and single-cell sequencing. TCRdb reprocessed the multiplex PCR reads, keeping one entry per CDR3 protein, no DNA. This sample's table has more than 20,000 distinct CDR3 sequences. Carbamazepine had induced Stevens-Johnson syndrome or toxic epidermal necrolysis in the sequenced donors. The sample comprised PBMCs. The receptors were sampled from a human donor with toxic epidermal necrolysis, a severe cutaneous drug reaction.

The chain links TRBV9 to TRBJ2-7; the D call of TRBD2 rests on TCRdb alone, since no DNA is present to check it. This CDR3 is built from 13 residues. Germline loops: CDR1 SGDLS, CDR2 YYNGEE. This CDR3 is CASSPSDRYEQYF. The full variable domain, in which reference TRBV9 and TRBJ2-7 provide the parts outside the CDR3, is DSGVTQTPKHLITATGQRVTLRCSPRSGDLSVYWYQQSLDQGLQFLIQYYNGEERAKGNILERFSAQQFPDLHSELNLSSLELGDSALYFCASSPSDRYEQYFGPGTRLTVT.

V gene TRBV28 combines with J gene TRBJ2-1. This CDR3 region has 14 residues. Germline CDR1 reads MDHEN; CDR2 reads SYDVKM. CDR3 sequence: CASSPVLLYNEQFF.

This clonotype shows up as medium-sized (0.01 to 0.1%) by frequency. The chain employs TRBV9 and TRBJ2-7; TCRdb designates TRBD2, a call that cannot be tested without DNA. Looked up from germline, CDR1 is SGDLS and CDR2 is YYNGEE. This CDR3 contains 11 residues. The CDR3 loop reads CASSQGHEQYF.

The chain combines TRBV4-2 with TRBJ2-1; TCRdb's D gene call, TRBD2, goes unchecked for lack of DNA. The CDR3 covers 16 residues. Germline loops: CDR1 LGHNA, CDR2 YNFKEQ. The CDR3 reads CASSQEFLAGVDEQFF.

This chain connects TRBV19 to TRBJ2-1; the TRBD1 assignment by TCRdb is unverifiable without DNA. Looked up from germline, CDR1 is LNHDA and CDR2 is SQIVND (reference sequence). CDR3 size: 14 residues. CDR3: CASSGGDFYNEQFF.

The chain combines TRBV5-1 with TRBJ2-1. The CDR3 totals 11 residues. Germline V gene sequence: CDR1 SGHRS, CDR2 YFSETQ. The CDR3 here is CASSSSDEQFF.

This clonotype is deemed medium-sized by its frequency. This chain uses TRBV18 with TRBJ2-3; TCRdb picks TRBD1, but there is no DNA to check that call. The CDR3 has 16 residues. CDR1 is KGHSH and CDR2 is LQKENI in the germline V gene. The chain's CDR3 is CASSPPTGLSTDTQYF.

The chain carries TRBV4-1 and TRBJ1-6; TCRdb names TRBD1, which stays unverified in the absence of DNA. CDR3 length equals 14 residues. Looked up from germline, CDR1 is MGHRA and CDR2 is YSYEKL. CDR3 residues: CASTSTGGNSPLHF.

The chain uses TRBV12-3 or TRBV12-4 and TRBJ2-7. CDR3 length: 11 amino acids. The CDR3 sequence is CASGSSYEQYF.

The genes are TRBV19 and TRBJ2-1; TCRdb selects TRBD2, and the lack of DNA leaves this call unchecked. The CDR3 is 16 amino acids. Germline CDR1 and CDR2: LNHDA and SQIVND (reference sequence). CDR3: CASSMDRDLSYNEQFF.

The chain combines TRBV5-1 with TRBJ2-1; TCRdb gives TRBD2 as the D gene, but with no DNA this cannot be confirmed. CDR3 length: 17 residues. Per germline, CDR1 SGHRS and CDR2 YFSETQ. The chain's CDR3 is CASSLGKREGHFNEQFF.

This rearrangement joins TRBV20-1 to TRBJ1-5; lacking DNA, the TRBD1 call made by TCRdb goes unchecked. This CDR3 region has 13 residues. Germline loops: CDR1 DFQATT, CDR2 SNEGSKA (reference sequence). The chain's CDR3 is CSADGDGDQPQHF.

The V gene is TRBV3-1, the J gene TRBJ2-5; there is no DNA to check the TCRdb D call of TRBD2. The CDR3 loop spans 13 amino acids. From germline, CDR1 is LGHDT and CDR2 YNNKEL (reference sequence). The CDR3: CASTLAGAETQYF.

J is TRBJ2-6 and V is TRBV12-3 or TRBV12-4. This CDR3 contains 14 residues. CDR3: CASSFLTGANVLTF.

The V and J genes are TRBV9 and TRBJ2-3. The CDR3 is 16 residues long. Germline V gene sequence: CDR1 SGDLS, CDR2 YYNGEE. The CDR3 is CASSVAFRASTDTQYF.

This clonotype is labeled medium-sized (0.01 to 0.1%) based on frequency. The chain employs TRBV9 and TRBJ2-1; checking the TCRdb D call of TRBD2 is not possible without DNA. Per germline, CDR1 SGDLS and CDR2 YYNGEE. The CDR3 has 15 residues. The chain's CDR3 is CASRVGLAEYNEQFF.

The chain employs TRBV5-6 and TRBJ2-2. There are 16 residues in the CDR3. Germline CDR1 SGHDT, CDR2 YYEEEE. Here the CDR3 reads CASSVQGSGNTGELFF.

This chain joins TRBV10-2 and TRBJ2-7; TCRdb's D call, TRBD1, is unchecked because there is no DNA. The CDR3 extends over 13 amino acids. Germline V CDR1 and CDR2: WSHSY, SAAADI. CDR3 sequence: CASSEGRGSEQYF.

According to its frequency, this clonotype is medium-sized. The CDR3 sequence: CSVEGAGTGYNEQFF. The rearrangement joins TRBV29-1 to TRBJ2-1; TCRdb names TRBD1, which stays unverified in the absence of DNA. Germline V CDR1 and CDR2: SQVTM, ANQGSEA. CDR3 length: 15 amino acids.

The CDR3 protein is CASSQSLSAGGKNEQFF. V usage is TRBV4-1 and J usage is TRBJ2-1; without DNA, the TCRdb call of TRBD2 cannot be checked. The CDR3 loop spans 17 amino acids. The germline gives CDR1 MGHRA, CDR2 YSYEKL.

V is TRBV20-1 and J is TRBJ2-1; TCRdb indicates TRBD1, and absent DNA this call remains unverified. CDR3 size: 14 residues. Germline loops: CDR1 DFQATT, CDR2 SNEGSKA (reference sequence). CDR3 in amino acids: CSARQTGRDNEQFF.

The J gene is TRBJ2-7, the V gene TRBV4-1; the TCRdb D gene call, TRBD1, has no DNA to confirm it. The CDR3 runs 14 residues. In germline, CDR1 is MGHRA, CDR2 YSYEKL. The CDR3 sequence: CASSQAGQGNEQYF.

This rearrangement joins TRBV3-1 to TRBJ2-3. CDR1 and CDR2 (germline): LGHDT, YNNKEL (reference sequence). This CDR3 spans 13 amino acids. CDR3 protein: CASSPGTSDTQYF.

V gene TRBV20-1 combines with J gene TRBJ1-2. The CDR3 has 13 amino acids. Germline CDR1 and CDR2: DFQATT and SNEGSKA (reference sequence). The CDR3 sequence: CSAGEGANYGYTF.

J is TRBJ2-2 and V is TRBV6-2 or TRBV6-3. Germline V CDR1 and CDR2: MNHEY, SVGEGT. The CDR3 consists of 14 residues. This CDR3 is CASSYRQTTGELFF.

This sequence joins TRBV7-9 and TRBJ2-1; the D gene TCRdb calls, TRBD1, cannot be checked with no DNA. Germline CDR1 and CDR2: SEHNR and FQNEAQ (reference sequence). This CDR3 region has 11 residues. The CDR3 region is CASSPGREQFF.

By frequency, this clonotype registers medium-sized. This sequence joins TRBV7-8 and TRBJ2-1. Germline-derived CDR1 and CDR2 are SGHVS and FQNEAQ. The CDR3 sequence is 15 residues long. The CDR3 protein is CASSNTRSSYNEQFF.

This chain joins TRBV5-1 and TRBJ2-7; TCRdb's D gene call, TRBD2, goes unchecked for lack of DNA. The germline V gene encodes CDR1 SGHRS and CDR2 YFSETQ. The CDR3 consists of 15 residues. CDR3 in amino acids: CASSFLAGGPSEQYF.

The chain couples TRBV12-5 to TRBJ2-7; TCRdb reports TRBD2, a call that lacks DNA to check it against. The CDR3 spans 15 residues. Germline-derived CDR1 and CDR2 are LGHNT and FRNRAP. The CDR3 here is CASGRHGPSSYEQYF.

This sequence joins TRBV29-1 and TRBJ2-3; TCRdb picks TRBD1, but there is no DNA to check that call. Per the germline V gene, CDR1 is SQVTM and CDR2 is ANQGSEA. There are 14 residues in the CDR3. The CDR3 is CSVSGQASTDTQYF.